This entry is about one T cell receptor beta chain. Its cognate antigen is unknown. This CDR3 is built from 13 residues. Between the trimmed V and J ends, which lost 4 bases and 3 bases, there was a span of 9 bases. Germline V gene sequence: CDR1 MNHNS, CDR2 SASEGT. This specimen comes from a study of regulatory T cells. Overall study results and limits: Hydrophobic residues at CDR3 positions 6 and 7 were enriched in conventional CD4+ T cells of CD3G-deficient patients.

The PCR used 52 TRBV and 13 TRBJ primers. Sequencing was performed with immunoSEQ multiplex PCR; in TCRdb, only in-frame clones are kept and a portion is missing. This table holds more than 25,000 clones, around 90% found once. Sequencing was done on a sample of conventional CD4+ T cells sorted from blood. This chain joins TRBV6-1 and TRBJ1-1, with no clear D. This clonotype originated in a person under 30 with CD3G deficiency. The CDR3: CASSGSWDTEAFF. The CDR3 coding sequence is TGTGCCAGCAGTGGGTCTTGGGACACTGAAGCTTTCTTT.